This T cell receptor beta chain was sequenced for a study of chronic HIV infection and antiretroviral therapy. Trimming removed 4 bases at V and 5 bases at J, with 12 bases between. This CDR3 comprises 15 residues. CDR1 is MDHEN, CDR2 SYDVKM, per germline. TCRdb reprocessed the 5' RACE reads with MiXCR, giving one entry per CDR3 protein. The sample holds over 40,000 distinct CDR3 sequences, over 15% seen once. The genes are TRBV28 and TRBJ1-6; D is ambiguous. The clonotype was recovered from an adult who had HIV and had not received antiretroviral therapy, or was an uninfected healthy control (not recorded which). The material sequenced was peripheral blood. The DNA for the CDR3 is TGTGCCAGCAGTTCTGCCAGCGGTAATAATTCACCCCTCCACTTT. Residues: CASSSASGNNSPLHF.